This passage covers 23 T cell receptor beta chains from one sample sequenced in a study of lymphopenia after photon versus proton radiotherapy. Profiled with immunoSEQ multiplex PCR; TCRdb holds only in-frame clones, not every one. The data contain about 23,000 clones, around nine tenths of them seen just once; the ten biggest clones take up roughly a tenth. The sample in question was peripheral blood, obtained from a patient treated with proton-based radiotherapy. Receptors were obtained from a woman in her seventies with pancreatic cancer. Some clones in this sample may be carry-over from other donors' samples.

The chain carries TRBV27 and TRBJ1-1; D remains ambiguous. The CDR3 is 14 residues long. Trimming left V 3 bases short and J 4 bases short, with 12 bases between. The germline V gene has CDR1 MNHEY and CDR2 SMNVEV (reference sequence). This CDR3 reads CASSFSPATTEAFF. CDR3 sequence (DNA): TGTGCCAGCAGTTTTAGTCCTGCGACCACTGAAGCTTTCTTT.

The chain has TRBV10-3 and TRBJ2-5; tentatively, D is TRBD1 or TRBD2 (6 bases each). The CDR3 spans 14 residues. Germline values: CDR1 ENHRY, CDR2 SYGVKD. V was clipped by 6 bases and J by 5 bases, with 16 bases between them. In DNA, the CDR3 is TGTGCCATCAGCGGACAGTCGGGGAGGGAGACCCAGTACTTC. Protein sequence: CAISGQSGRETQYF.

This clone was seen only a few times. This chain connects TRBV30 to TRBJ1-2; D uncertain. Per germline, CDR1 GTSNPN and CDR2 SVGIG (reference sequence). V shed 0 bases and J shed 0 bases, with 8 bases lying between them. The CDR3 contains 14 residues. CDR3 bases: TGTGCCTGGAGTGTGGCAGGAGCTAACTATGGCTACACCTTC. It codes for CAWSVAGANYGYTF.

The chain employs TRBV29-1 and TRBJ1-1; 7 positions agree with TRBD1. CDR3 length: 14 residues. Germline CDR1 is SQVTM and CDR2 is ANQGSEA. V shed 0 bases, J shed 5 bases, and the junction held 6 bases outside the gene matches. The CDR3: CSVEETGVGTEAFF. The CDR3 DNA reads TGCAGCGTTGAAGAAACAGGGGTCGGAACTGAAGCTTTCTTT.

V gene TRBV19 combines with J gene TRBJ2-1, with 7 bases identical to TRBD1. Unmatched junction bases numbered 6, after V lost 6 bases and J lost 7 bases. Germline values: CDR1 LNHDA, CDR2 SQIVND (reference sequence). CDR3 length: 13 residues. In DNA form, the CDR3 reads TGTGCCAGTAGGGGAGACAGGGCGAATGAGCAGTTCTTC. Translated: CASRGDRANEQFF.

The chain recombines TRBV19 with TRBJ2-7, with TRBD1 identical over 7 bases. Losses at the gene ends were 3 bases for V and 1 base for J; bases not matched to a gene: 6. CDR1 is LNHDA, CDR2 SQIVND, per germline (reference sequence). The CDR3 spans 15 residues. The DNA of the CDR3 is TGTGCCAGTAGTATTAGACAGGGTCCTTCCTACGAGCAGTACTTC. The encoded protein is CASSIRQGPSYEQYF. Drawing the rest from reference TRBV19 and TRBJ2-7, the complete variable domain is DGGITQSPKYLFRKEGQNVTLSCEQNLNHDAMYWYRQDPGQGLRLIYYSQIVNDFQKGDIAEGYSVSREKKESFPLTVTSAQKNPTAFYLCASSIRQGPSYEQYFGPGTRLTVT.

The chain is built from TRBV5-1 and TRBJ2-1, with TRBD2 identical over 10 bases. Germline values: CDR1 SGHRS, CDR2 YFSETQ. The CDR3 is 15 residues long. After removal of 4 bases from V and 5 bases from J, the junction contained 6 bases not matched to a gene. CDR3 region: CASSPRTSGNNEQFF. The CDR3 coding sequence is TGCGCCAGCAGCCCGAGGACTAGCGGCAACAATGAGCAGTTCTTC.

This clone was detected only a few times. J is TRBJ2-1 and V is TRBV19; unclear D gene. Trimming stripped 4 bases from V and 3 bases from J, with 1 base between. Per the germline V gene, CDR1 is LNHDA and CDR2 is SQIVND (reference sequence). The CDR3 has 11 residues. The CDR3 loop is CASSNYNEQFF. The CDR3 bases are TGTGCCAGTAGTAACTACAATGAGCAGTTCTTC.

This clone has only one observation. This chain connects TRBV5-1 to TRBJ2-7; D may correspond to TRBD1 or TRBD2 (5 bases each). Between the trimmed V and J ends, which lost 4 bases and 0 bases, there was a span of 26 bases. CDR1 and CDR2 (germline): SGHRS, YFSETQ. There are 19 residues in the CDR3. The CDR3 region has the DNA TGCGCCAGCAGCCCAGGCGCAAGCAGGGCCCTCGGGAACTCCTACGAGCAGTACTTC. As protein: CASSPGASRALGNSYEQYF.

The V and J genes are TRBV4-1 and TRBJ2-1; no definite D call. Germline-derived CDR1 and CDR2 are MGHRA and YSYEKL. The CDR3 covers 14 residues. Trimming took off 1 base at V and 14 bases at J, with 18 bases between the two ends. The CDR3 bases are TGCGCCAGCAGCCAAGCCTCCTTTCTAGAGTTAAAGTTCTTC. It translates to CASSQASFLELKFF.

V usage is TRBV10-3 and J usage is TRBJ1-1; TRBD1 might be the D (6 bases). Trimming removed 8 bases at V and 8 bases at J, with 18 bases between. The CDR3 is 13 amino acids. The germline CDR1 and CDR2 sequences are ENHRY and SYGVKD. The CDR3 DNA follows: TGTGCCATCGGGGGGGCGCAGGCTTCAGAAGCTTTCTTT. Residues: CAIGGAQASEAFF.

This rearrangement joins TRBV4-1 to TRBJ1-5; D gene unclear. With 2 bases removed from V and 0 bases from J, the gap between germline ends came to 20 bases. This CDR3 has 19 residues. The germline V gene encodes CDR1 MGHRA and CDR2 YSYEKL. The CDR3 loop reads CASSQHTDLFPNSNQPQHF. CDR3 sequence (DNA): TGCGCCAGCAGCCAACATACGGACCTTTTTCCTAATAGCAATCAGCCCCAGCATTTT.

This chain uses TRBV7-2 with TRBJ1-5; D ambiguous. CDR1 is SGHTA and CDR2 is FQGNSA in the germline V gene. The CDR3 extends over 13 amino acids. V lost 5 bases to trimming and J lost 1 base, with 6 bases between them. The CDR3 sequence is CASSLSSNQPQHF. The CDR3 DNA sequence: TGTGCCAGCAGCCTCTCAAGCAATCAGCCCCAGCATTTT. Filled out from reference TRBV7-2 and TRBJ1-5, the complete variable domain reads GAGVSQSPSNKVTEKGKDVELRCDPISGHTALYWYRQSLGQGLEFLIYFQGNSAPDKSGLPSDRFSAERTGGSVSTLTIQRTQQEDSAVYLCASSLSSNQPQHFGDGTRLSIL.

The chain combines TRBV28 with TRBJ2-5, with a possible D match to TRBD1 (6 bases). The J call may not be correct, given that the DNA end is closer to TRBJ2-7. CDR1 and CDR2 (germline): MDHEN, SYDVKM. The CDR3 spans 15 residues. CDR3 bases: TGTGCCAGCAGTTTATGGGCAGGGGATTCCTACGAGCAGTACTTC. Translated: CASSLWAGDSYEQYF.

The chain links TRBV28 to TRBJ2-1, with a possible D match to TRBD2 (6 bases). CDR3 length equals 15 residues. V shed 7 bases and J shed 7 bases, with 20 bases lying between them. Germline CDR1 reads MDHEN; CDR2 reads SYDVKM. This CDR3 reads CASNAPGEVRNEQFF. For the CDR3, the DNA is TGTGCCAGCAACGCGCCGGGGGAGGTTCGTAATGAGCAGTTCTTC. Using reference TRBV28 and TRBJ2-1 for the parts outside the CDR3, the full variable domain is DVKVTQSSRYLVKRTGEKVFLECVQDMDHENMFWYRQDPGLGLRLIYFSYDVKMKEKGDIPEGYSVSREKKERFSLILESASTNQTSMYLCASNAPGEVRNEQFFGPGTRLTVL.

This chain uses TRBV10-2 with TRBJ1-3, with TRBD1 matching over 7 bases. CDR1 and CDR2 from the germline V gene are WSHSY and SAAADI. The length of the CDR3 is 14 residues. Losses at the gene ends were 6 bases for V and 2 bases for J; bases not matched to a gene: 4. CDR3 in amino acids: CASSQTGPGNTIYF. The DNA for the CDR3 is TGCGCCAGCAGCCAGACAGGGCCTGGAAACACCATATATTTT.

The chain carries TRBV30 and TRBJ2-1; TRBD2 agrees at 9 bases. CDR3 size: 14 residues. Germline CDR1 is GTSNPN and CDR2 is SVGIG (reference sequence). The V and J ends lost 4 bases and 7 bases, in that order; junction bases with no gene match: 8. The CDR3 sequence: CAWNTLAGVNEQFF. The CDR3 bases are TGTGCCTGGAACACATTAGCGGGAGTAAATGAGCAGTTCTTC.

This clone came up once. This chain uses TRBV29-1 with TRBJ1-1; 11 positions agree with TRBD1. The germline CDR1 and CDR2 sequences are SQVTM and ANQGSEA. The CDR3 consists of 16 residues. The junction had 9 bases not matched to a gene; V was cut back by 6 bases and J by 0 bases. For the CDR3, the DNA is TGCAGCGTCCGACCACCGGACAGGGGGCTGAACACTGAAGCTTTCTTT. It yields the protein CSVRPPDRGLNTEAFF.

J is TRBJ2-7 and V is TRBV7-6; D possibly uses TRBD1 or TRBD2 (6 bases each). This CDR3 region has 16 residues. CDR1 is SGHVS, CDR2 FNYEAQ, per germline. Trimming removed 3 bases from V and 3 bases from J, with 18 bases in between. CDR3 sequence: CASSLGPGGSDYEQYF. The CDR3 region has the DNA TGTGCCAGCAGCTTGGGGCCCGGGGGCTCTGACTACGAGCAGTACTTC. The whole variable domain, filled in from reference TRBV7-6 and TRBJ2-7, reads GAGVSQSPRYKVTKRGQDVALRCDPISGHVSLYWYRQALGQGPEFLTYFNYEAQQDKSGLPNDRFSAERPEGSISTLTIQRTEQRDSAMYRCASSLGPGGSDYEQYFGPGTRLTVT.

The V call is TRBV6-6, the J call TRBJ1-1; no definite D call. This CDR3 has 13 amino acids. The germline gives CDR1 MNHNY, CDR2 SVGAGI (reference sequence). The V and J ends lost 6 bases and 0 bases respectively, with 8 bases between them. The CDR3 DNA reads TGTGCCAGCAGGCCAACGATGAACACTGAAGCTTTCTTT. This encodes CASRPTMNTEAFF.

The chain couples TRBV7-2 to TRBJ1-1; D is ambiguous. The germline gives CDR1 SGHTA, CDR2 FQGNSA. V was shortened by 4 bases and J by 1 base, with 10 bases between the two germline ends. The CDR3 extends over 14 amino acids. The CDR3 DNA reads as TGTGCCAGCAGCTACACGGGATGGAACACTGAAGCTTTCTTT. This gives the protein CASSYTGWNTEAFF.

Here the CDR3 DNA reads TGTGCCAGCAGCTTAGAAGGGCCCGAGCAGTACTTC. It yields the protein CASSLEGPEQYF. The chain uses TRBV7-9 and TRBJ2-7; the D is unclear. The CDR3 is 12 amino acids. The germline V and J ends were trimmed by 1 base and 6 bases, with 7 bases remaining between them. Germline assignment: CDR1 SEHNR and CDR2 FQNEAQ (reference sequence).

This chain links TRBV7-8 with TRBJ1-2, with a possible D match to TRBD1 (5 bases). Germline CDR1 reads SGHVS; CDR2 reads FQNEAQ. The CDR3 loop spans 16 amino acids. V was trimmed by 2 bases and J by 8 bases, leaving 21 bases between them. In DNA form, the CDR3 reads TGTGCCAGCAGCTTAAGTAACGAGGGGACCCACGGCGGCTACACCTTC. This translates into CASSLSNEGTHGGYTF.